One sample yielded the 23 T cell receptor beta chains listed below, sequenced in a study of blood T cell repertoires in COVID-19. TCRdb's copy holds only in-frame clones and misses some; the assay was immunoSEQ multiplex PCR. This table holds 300,000 to 400,000 clones, more than 75% found once. Sequencing used peripheral blood. The receptors were sampled from a woman aged 45 to 65 with COVID-19, enrolled during active disease.

The chain links TRBV7-9 to TRBJ1-2, with D possibly matching TRBD1 (6 bases). Per germline, CDR1 SEHNR and CDR2 FQNEAQ (reference sequence). This CDR3 region has 16 residues. Trimming shortened V by 5 bases and J by 5 bases, and 21 bases separated the two germline ends. The CDR3 DNA reads TGTGCCAGCAGCGCCAACCCTTGGGGGCTTTCGTATGGCTACACCTTC. Amino acids: CASSANPWGLSYGYTF.

This chain connects TRBV3-1 (or the pseudogene TRBV3-2) to TRBJ1-2, with TRBD1 as a possible D gene (5 bases). Germline CDR1 and CDR2: LGHDT and YNNKEL (reference sequence). The CDR3 has 15 residues. Trimming left V 3 bases short and J 0 bases short, with 11 bases between. CDR3 bases: TGTGCCAGCAGCCAGTCCCTGACAGCTAACTATGGCTACACCTTC. This encodes CASSQSLTANYGYTF.

The J gene is TRBJ1-2, the V gene TRBV14, with D uncertain. The germline V and J ends were trimmed by 2 bases and 7 bases, with 14 bases remaining between them. The CDR3 loop spans 14 amino acids. Per the germline V gene, CDR1 is SGHDN and CDR2 is FVKESK. CDR3 sequence: CASSQSTGRSGYTF. CDR3 nucleotide sequence: TGTGCCAGCAGCCAATCCACGGGGAGGAGTGGCTACACCTTC.

The CDR3 reads CASSSTGGETQYF. In DNA, the CDR3 is TGTGCCAGCAGTTCGACAGGGGGAGAGACCCAGTACTTC. The rearrangement joins TRBV28 to TRBJ2-5, with TRBD1 identical over 9 bases. V dropped 4 bases and J dropped 4; count of bases not matched to a gene: 1. In germline, CDR1 is MDHEN, CDR2 SYDVKM. This CDR3 is built from 13 residues.

The rearrangement joins TRBV7-2 to TRBJ1-1; D perhaps matches TRBD1 (6 bases). V lost 1 base and J 6 bases, leaving 18 bases between the germline ends. This CDR3 has 16 amino acids. Looked up from germline, CDR1 is SGHTA and CDR2 is FQGNSA. For the CDR3, the DNA is TGTGCCAGCAGCTTAGAATTCGGGGGGCGTCGAGCTGAAGCTTTCTTT. Translation: CASSLEFGGRRAEAFF.

The chain links TRBV6-2 or TRBV6-3 to TRBJ2-1; 10 bases match TRBD2. The V gene's germline CDR1 is MNHEY and CDR2 SVGEGT. The V gene end was trimmed by 6 bases and the J gene end by 1 base; junction bases not matched to a gene: 6. The CDR3 is 16 residues long. CDR3 DNA sequence: TGTGCCAGCAGCACCCAGCGGGAGGGATCCTACAATGAGCAGTTCTTC. The encoded protein is CASSTQREGSYNEQFF.

This sequence joins TRBV30 and TRBJ1-6, with D maybe TRBD1 (5 bases). The ends were cut back, 4 bases at V and 3 bases at J, with 16 bases in the middle. CDR1 is GTSNPN, CDR2 SVGIG, per germline (reference sequence). CDR3 length equals 16 residues. CDR3 amino acids: CAWTRQPRIYNSPLHF. CDR3 sequence (DNA): TGTGCCTGGACCAGACAGCCGCGCATCTATAATTCACCCCTCCACTTT.

In its sample, this clone was seen many times. The V call is TRBV27, the J call TRBJ2-1; 9 positions agree with TRBD2. Germline-derived CDR1 and CDR2 are MNHEY and SMNVEV (reference sequence). The CDR3 is 15 amino acids. With V trimmed by 3 bases and J by 10 bases, 10 bases remained unmatched. CDR3 amino acids: CASSFYGTSRGEQFF. CDR3 coding DNA: TGTGCCAGCAGTTTTTATGGGACTAGCCGCGGGGAGCAGTTCTTC.

The chain has TRBV10-2 and TRBJ2-7; tentative D call: TRBD1 (6 bases). With 7 bases removed from V and 6 bases from J, the gap between germline ends came to 16 bases. CDR1 is WSHSY, CDR2 SAAADI, per germline. The CDR3 totals 13 residues. CDR3: CASMEDSPAEQYF. The CDR3 DNA reads as TGCGCCAGCATGGAGGACAGCCCTGCCGAGCAGTACTTC.

This chain uses TRBV7-9 with TRBJ2-3; D ambiguous. Germline V gene data show CDR1 as SEHNR and CDR2 as FQNEAQ (reference sequence). V gave up 7 bases and J gave up 4 bases, with 15 bases separating them. This CDR3 is built from 14 residues. The DNA of the CDR3 is TGTGCCAGCACCCCGCTCCAGGAATCAGATACGCAGTATTTT. As protein: CASTPLQESDTQYF.

The chain couples TRBV7-2 to TRBJ2-2, with TRBD1 matching 7 bases. Germline V gene sequence: CDR1 SGHTA, CDR2 FQGNSA. With V trimmed by 1 base and J by 6 bases, 11 bases remained unmatched. CDR3 size: 17 residues. The CDR3 reads CASSLGDSRIIAGELFF. The CDR3 bases are TGTGCCAGCAGCTTAGGGGACAGCAGGATAATAGCCGGGGAGCTGTTTTTT.

In this sample, this clone turned up a few times. The chain employs TRBV29-1 and TRBJ2-4; possible D gene TRBD2, 6 bases. V gave up 5 bases and J gave up 4 bases, with 18 bases separating them. This CDR3 region has 15 residues. Germline V gives CDR1 SQVTM, CDR2 ANQGSEA. The CDR3 protein is CSVIKRTSIKNIQYF. The CDR3 bases are TGCAGCGTTATTAAGAGAACTAGCATAAAAAACATTCAGTACTTC.

The chain employs TRBV19 and TRBJ2-6; 8 bases fit TRBD1. V lost 3 bases to trimming and J lost 2 bases; unmatched junction nucleotides: 6. The CDR3 is 17 amino acids. Germline CDR1 reads LNHDA; CDR2 reads SQIVND (reference sequence). CDR3 loop: CASSIGTGFPGANVLTF. The CDR3 DNA sequence: TGTGCCAGTAGTATCGGGACAGGTTTCCCTGGGGCCAACGTCCTGACTTTC.

The chain combines TRBV25-1 with TRBJ1-6; tentative D call: TRBD1 (6 bases). Germline V CDR1 and CDR2: MGHDK, SYGVNS. CDR3 size: 13 residues. Trimming removed 5 bases from V and 7 bases from J, with 9 bases in between. CDR3 loop: CASSQGINSPLHF. CDR3 nucleotides: TGTGCCAGCAGTCAGGGGATCAATTCACCCCTCCACTTT.

This clone was recorded at least ten times. J is TRBJ1-2 and V is TRBV5-1, with D perhaps TRBD1 (5 bases). Per germline, CDR1 SGHRS and CDR2 YFSETQ. This CDR3 has 12 amino acids. Trimming pared 0 bases from V and 6 bases from J, leaving 6 bases between. CDR3 loop: CASSLEGNGYTF. CDR3 bases: TGCGCCAGCAGCTTGGAGGGGAATGGCTACACCTTC.

This clone was seen more than once but under ten times. The V gene is TRBV6-2 or TRBV6-3, the J gene TRBJ2-7; TRBD2 matches 7 bases. Germline lookup yields CDR1 MNHEY and CDR2 SVGEGT. The V gene end was trimmed by 2 bases and the J gene end by 6 bases; junction bases not matched to a gene: 19. This CDR3 is 18 amino acids long. The CDR3 spells CASSYLPGTSVHSGEQYF. CDR3 bases: TGTGCCAGCAGTTACCTCCCGGGTACTAGCGTCCATTCGGGCGAGCAGTACTTC.

The chain links TRBV7-3 to TRBJ2-7; no clear D. The CDR3 has 14 residues. Trimming cost V 5 bases and J 0 bases, with 11 bases left between them. Germline assignment: CDR1 SGHTA and CDR2 FQGTGA. In DNA, the CDR3 is TGTGCCAGCAGCCCCGACCTAGTCTCCTACGAGCAGTACTTC. Translation: CASSPDLVSYEQYF.

The rearrangement links TRBV6-5 to TRBJ2-6, with 8 positions matching TRBD1. This CDR3 is 15 amino acids long. Germline V CDR1 and CDR2: MNHEY, SVGAGI. V shed 6 bases and J 0 bases; nucleotides not matched to a gene: 1. CDR3 amino acids: CASRQGDSGANVLTF. DNA of the CDR3: TGTGCCAGCAGACAGGGGGACTCTGGGGCCAACGTCCTGACTTTC.

Only a few counts were recorded for this clone. The chain uses TRBV7-2 and TRBJ1-6; D remains ambiguous. CDR3 length: 17 amino acids. Germline V gives CDR1 SGHTA, CDR2 FQGNSA. Trimming cost V 4 bases and J 0 bases, with 13 bases left between them. CDR3 in DNA: TGTGCCAGCAGCTCGATGATGCCTAGCTCCTATAATTCACCCCTCCACTTT. Translating gives CASSSMMPSSYNSPLHF.

CDR3 sequence (DNA): TGTGCCAGCGGTGATAGCGGGAGTTACGAGCAGTACTTC. Its protein is CASGDSGSYEQYF. The rearrangement uses TRBV3-1 (or the pseudogene TRBV3-2) and TRBJ2-7; 9 nucleotides align to TRBD2. This CDR3 region has 13 residues. J gave up 4 bases and V 8 bases, and 6 bases lay outside the gene matches. The germline CDR1 and CDR2 sequences are LGHDT and YNNKEL (reference sequence).

The V gene is TRBV6-2 or TRBV6-3, the J gene TRBJ1-5, with D maybe TRBD1 (6 bases). This CDR3 spans 16 amino acids. CDR1 and CDR2 (germline): MNHEY, SVGEGT. The V and J ends lost 5 bases and 5 bases respectively, with 19 bases between them. The CDR3 is CASSTPAGGGYQPQHF. DNA for the CDR3: TGTGCCAGCAGTACACCAGCCGGGGGGGGCTATCAGCCCCAGCATTTT.

This clone has just one count. The chain uses TRBV6-6 and TRBJ2-3; TRBD1 matches at 7 bases. Germline CDR1 MNHNY, CDR2 SVGAGI (reference sequence). CDR3 length: 16 amino acids. V lost 5 bases and J lost 3; bases outside the gene matches: 11. CDR3 in DNA: TGTGCCAGCAGTCTAAGCAAAGGGGGCGAAACAGATACGCAGTATTTT. Its protein is CASSLSKGGETDTQYF.

V and J are TRBV7-9 and TRBJ1-2; possibly TRBD1 for D (6 bases). This CDR3 spans 16 amino acids. CDR1 and CDR2 from the germline V gene are SEHNR and FQNEAQ (reference sequence). Trimming took off 1 base at V and 0 bases at J, with 12 bases between the two ends. CDR3 coding DNA: TGTGCCAGCAGCTTAGGTGGGGGACAAGCTAACTATGGCTACACCTTC. It codes for CASSLGGGQANYGYTF.